These 28 T cell receptor beta chains originate from one sample sequenced in a study of blood T cell repertoires in COVID-19. Profiled with immunoSEQ multiplex PCR; TCRdb holds only in-frame clones, not every one. Seen here are fewer than 300,000 clones, 86% observed once, and the top ten hold around 15%. Material: PBMCs or T cells enriched from blood (not recorded which). These receptors all stem from a young man who had recovered from COVID-19.

This rearrangement joins TRBV11-3 to TRBJ2-5; 7 bases map to TRBD2. Trimming removed 5 bases from V and 6 bases from J; junction bases left unmatched: 18. CDR3 length: 17 residues. CDR1 and CDR2 (germline): SGHNT, YENEEA. CDR3 amino acids: CASSGWGFGGSTQTQYF. Here the CDR3 DNA reads TGTGCCAGCAGCGGCTGGGGGTTTGGCGGGAGCACACAGACCCAGTACTTC.

The rearrangement links TRBV6-1 to TRBJ2-3, with 10 bases lining up with TRBD2. With 2 bases clipped from V and 1 base from J, the junction kept 6 bases outside the gene matches. The CDR3 sequence is 17 residues long. Germline-derived CDR1 and CDR2 are MNHNS and SASEGT. The CDR3 DNA is TGTGCCAGCAGTGAAAGCCCTCTAGCGGGGGGCACAGATACGCAGTATTTT. Its protein product is CASSESPLAGGTDTQYF.

The count of this clone is one. V gene TRBV2 combines with J gene TRBJ1-1, with 8 bases matching TRBD1. Per the germline V gene, CDR1 is SNHLY and CDR2 is FYNNEI. CDR3 length equals 13 residues. V was clipped by 4 bases and J by 3 bases; unmatched bases: 1. CDR3 nucleotides: TGTGCCAGCAGTGGGACAGGGTACACTGAAGCTTTCTTT. It specifies CASSGTGYTEAFF.

The J gene is TRBJ2-7, the V gene TRBV19, with 12 bases lining up with TRBD1. The CDR3 covers 14 residues. Trimming at V came to 3 bases and at J to 4 bases, leaving 1 base not matched to a gene. Germline V gene lookup returns CDR1 LNHDA and CDR2 SQIVND (reference sequence). This CDR3 reads CASSMGQGAYEQYF. The CDR3 DNA sequence: TGTGCCAGTAGTATGGGACAGGGGGCTTACGAGCAGTACTTC.

The CDR3 nucleotides read TGCAGCGTTGTAAAAAACACTGAAGCTTTCTTT. Its protein is CSVVKNTEAFF. This chain links TRBV29-1 with TRBJ1-1, with D unclear. Trimming cost V 4 bases and J 2 bases, with 5 bases left between them. Germline loops: CDR1 SQVTM, CDR2 ANQGSEA. The CDR3 runs 11 residues.

V is TRBV29-1 and J is TRBJ2-2; 7 positions agree with TRBD1. CDR1 and CDR2 (germline): SQVTM, ANQGSEA. The CDR3 spans 15 residues. V shed 0 bases and J 6 bases; nucleotides not matched to a gene: 7. The CDR3 nucleotides read TGCAGCGTTGAAGACGGGATCGGGACAGCCGGGGAGCTGTTTTTT. Its protein product is CSVEDGIGTAGELFF.

This clone showed up just a few times. V is TRBV30 and J is TRBJ2-7, with 12 nucleotides matching TRBD2. V shed 7 bases and J 9 bases; nucleotides not matched to a gene: 10. The length of the CDR3 is 13 residues. Germline lookup yields CDR1 GTSNPN and CDR2 SVGIG (reference sequence). CDR3 coding DNA: TGTGCCTTTCGGACTAGCGGGACCGTTCGGCAGTACTTC. This gives the protein CAFRTSGTVRQYF.

V gene TRBV10-3 combines with J gene TRBJ2-1, with 11 positions matching TRBD1. Losses at the gene ends were 6 bases for V and 8 bases for J; bases not matched to a gene: 6. Germline V gene data show CDR1 as ENHRY and CDR2 as SYGVKD. This CDR3 has 14 amino acids. The CDR3 spells CAISRTGGPDEQFF. CDR3 sequence (DNA): TGTGCCATCAGCCGGACAGGGGGCCCCGATGAGCAGTTCTTC.

This clone was counted between two and nine times. The chain links TRBV7-9 to TRBJ1-1; perhaps TRBD1 as D (6 bases). Looked up from germline, CDR1 is SEHNR and CDR2 is FQNEAQ (reference sequence). There are 14 residues in the CDR3. Trimming left V 4 bases short and J 3 bases short, with 12 bases between. CDR3 region: CASSSKTGHTEAFF. The CDR3 region has the DNA TGTGCCAGCAGCTCTAAGACAGGTCACACTGAAGCTTTCTTT.

J is TRBJ1-1 and V is TRBV7-8; D gene unclear. The CDR3 has 13 amino acids. CDR1 and CDR2 (germline): SGHVS, FQNEAQ. Trimming shortened V by 1 base and J by 2 bases, and 5 bases separated the two germline ends. The CDR3 sequence is CASSLEANTEAFF. In nucleotides, the CDR3 is TGTGCCAGCAGCTTAGAAGCAAACACTGAAGCTTTCTTT.

The chain combines TRBV11-3 with TRBJ2-1; D remains unclear. The CDR3 consists of 12 residues. V lost 3 bases, J lost 5 bases, and 5 bases lay in between. Germline V gene data show CDR1 as SGHNT and CDR2 as YENEEA. The CDR3 reads CASSFINNEQFF. CDR3 DNA: TGTGCCAGCAGCTTTATAAACAATGAGCAGTTCTTC.

The V and J genes are TRBV27 and TRBJ1-5; TRBD1 might be the D (6 bases). The germline V gene has CDR1 MNHEY and CDR2 SMNVEV (reference sequence). Trimming left V 3 bases short and J 3 bases short, with 9 bases between. CDR3 length equals 14 residues. The DNA for the CDR3 is TGTGCCAGCAGTTTCGGGACACTCAATCAGCCCCAGCATTTT. It is translated as CASSFGTLNQPQHF.

J is TRBJ2-3 and V is TRBV28, with D possibly TRBD2 on 5 matching bases. V lost 6 bases to trimming and J lost 4 bases, with 17 bases between them. This CDR3 has 15 amino acids. Germline values: CDR1 MDHEN, CDR2 SYDVKM. CDR3 sequence (DNA): TGTGCCAGCAGGTCCTACGATGAGGGAGCAGATACGCAGTATTTT. It is translated as CASRSYDEGADTQYF.

The J gene is TRBJ2-1, the V gene TRBV28, with 8 bases aligning to TRBD2. Germline loops: CDR1 MDHEN, CDR2 SYDVKM. This CDR3 contains 15 residues. Trimming took 3 bases from V and 4 from J; bases not matched to a gene: 5. Here the CDR3 DNA reads TGTGCCAGCAGTTTCGGAAAGCGGGAGTACAATGAGCAGTTCTTC. Translated, it gives CASSFGKREYNEQFF.

The chain has TRBV10-2 and TRBJ2-3; possible D gene TRBD2, 7 bases. The CDR3 is 16 amino acids. Germline V CDR1 and CDR2: WSHSY, SAAADI. Deletions cut 7 bases from V and 4 bases from J, with 21 bases between. The CDR3 DNA sequence: TGCGCCAGCACCTCACGGGGGGAGGGGGGCCCAGATACGCAGTATTTT. Its protein product is CASTSRGEGGPDTQYF.

V and J are TRBV28 and TRBJ1-4; TRBD1 matches at 7 bases. This CDR3 has 14 residues. The V and J ends lost 6 bases and 5 bases, in that order; junction bases with no gene match: 6. Germline CDR1 MDHEN, CDR2 SYDVKM. This CDR3 reads CASRSGQLNEKLFF. In DNA form, the CDR3 reads TGTGCCAGCAGATCGGGACAGCTAAATGAAAAACTGTTTTTT.

This clone has a handful of counts. This chain links TRBV9 with TRBJ2-3, with TRBD2 matching over 8 bases. V lost 0 bases to trimming and J lost 0 bases; unmatched junction nucleotides: 3. From germline, CDR1 is SGDLS and CDR2 YYNGEE. The CDR3 spans 16 residues. CDR3 nucleotides: TGTGCCAGCAGCGTAGGACTAGCGACTAGCACAGATACGCAGTATTTT. As protein: CASSVGLATSTDTQYF. The full variable domain, with the rest looked up from reference TRBV9 and TRBJ2-3, is DSGVTQTPKHLITATGQRVTLRCSPRSGDLSVYWYQQSLDQGLQFLIQYYNGEERAKGNILERFSAQQFPDLHSELNLSSLELGDSALYFCASSVGLATSTDTQYFGPGTRLTVL.

The J gene is TRBJ1-5, the V gene TRBV7-9, with D possibly being TRBD1 (6 bases). Germline V gene data show CDR1 as SEHNR and CDR2 as FQNEAQ (reference sequence). V lost 4 bases and J lost 3, with 10 bases in between. There are 14 residues in the CDR3. This CDR3 is CASSSTGFNQPQHF. The CDR3 nucleotides read TGTGCCAGCAGCTCCACAGGGTTCAATCAGCCCCAGCATTTT.

CDR3 DNA: TGTGCCAGCAGCTCGTTGGGGAGGGACCTCTATGGCTACACCTTC. Its translation: CASSSLGRDLYGYTF. The rearrangement links TRBV14 to TRBJ1-2; tentative D call: TRBD1 (5 bases). CDR3 size: 15 residues. Trimming left V 5 bases short and J 4 bases short, with 17 bases between. Germline V gene lookup returns CDR1 SGHDN and CDR2 FVKESK.

This clone occurred a few times. The chain has TRBV28 and TRBJ1-1; 7 nucleotides agree with TRBD1. Germline V gene lookup returns CDR1 MDHEN and CDR2 SYDVKM. V shed 3 bases, J shed 6 bases, and the junction held 7 bases outside the gene matches. The CDR3 totals 14 residues. In DNA form, the CDR3 reads TGTGCCAGCAGTTTCACAGGGGATCGGGCTGAAGCTTTCTTT. It specifies CASSFTGDRAEAFF.

This rearrangement joins TRBV7-9 to TRBJ2-1, with D possibly matching TRBD2 (7 bases). Per germline, CDR1 SEHNR and CDR2 FQNEAQ (reference sequence). This CDR3 has 13 residues. Between the trimmed V and J ends, which lost 0 bases and 13 bases, there was a span of 13 bases. CDR3 DNA sequence: TGTGCCAGCAGCTTAGCGGGGGGGCCCGGACAGTTCTTC. Protein sequence: CASSLAGGPGQFF.

The chain employs TRBV5-1 and TRBJ1-1; D ambiguous. CDR3 length equals 14 residues. V was pared by 5 bases and J by 0 bases, with 11 bases between. Germline-derived CDR1 and CDR2 are SGHRS and YFSETQ. The CDR3 DNA reads as TGCGCCAGCAGTAATCCCCCCGTGAACACTGAAGCTTTCTTT. The encoded protein is CASSNPPVNTEAFF.

This chain uses TRBV6-1 with TRBJ2-7, with a weak D call TRBD1 (6 bases). The CDR3 loop spans 17 amino acids. V was clipped by 2 bases and J by 5 bases, with 22 bases between them. The germline V gene encodes CDR1 MNHNS and CDR2 SASEGT. The CDR3 reads CASSEILMGAGNHEQYF. As DNA, the CDR3 is TGTGCCAGCAGTGAAATTTTGATGGGGGCAGGGAACCACGAGCAGTACTTC.

V gene TRBV5-1 combines with J gene TRBJ2-2; TRBD1 aligns across 7 bases. Trimming removed 5 bases from V and 3 bases from J; junction bases left unmatched: 1. CDR1 and CDR2 from the germline V gene are SGHRS and YFSETQ. The CDR3 sequence is 13 residues long. The CDR3 protein is CASRGTDTGELFF. CDR3 bases: TGCGCCAGCAGGGGGACAGACACCGGGGAGCTGTTTTTT. Using reference TRBV5-1 and TRBJ2-2 for the parts outside the CDR3, the full variable domain is KAGVTQTPRYLIKTRGQQVTLSCSPISGHRSVSWYQQTPGQGLQFLFEYFSETQRNKGNFPGRFSGRQFSNSRSEMNVSTLELGDSALYLCASRGTDTGELFFGEGSRLTVL.

This rearrangement joins TRBV19 to TRBJ1-1, with D tentatively TRBD1 (6 bases). From germline, CDR1 is LNHDA and CDR2 SQIVND (reference sequence). Deletions cut 7 bases from V and 4 bases from J, with 19 bases between. The CDR3 runs 15 residues. The CDR3 sequence is CASTINRESSTEAFF. DNA for the CDR3: TGTGCCAGTACGATAAACAGGGAGAGTAGCACTGAAGCTTTCTTT.

This chain uses TRBV13 with TRBJ2-6; D is possibly TRBD1 (5 bases). The CDR3 totals 20 residues. Trimming removed 3 bases at V and 0 bases at J, with 21 bases between. Germline V lookup: CDR1 PRHDT, CDR2 FYEKMQ (reference sequence). CDR3 sequence reads: CASSFYTSLRTFSGANVLTF. For the CDR3, the DNA is TGTGCCAGCAGCTTTTACACCTCCCTCCGGACATTCTCTGGGGCCAACGTCCTGACTTTC.

This clone was seen only a few times. CDR3 bases: TGTGCCAGCAGCAAAACGGGGGGATATGGCTACACCTTC. This encodes CASSKTGGYGYTF. The chain recombines TRBV11-3 with TRBJ1-2, with TRBD1 as a possible D gene (5 bases). The V gene lost 5 bases and the J gene lost 5 bases, with 12 bases spanning the gap. In germline, CDR1 is SGHNT, CDR2 YENEEA. This CDR3 has 13 amino acids.

This chain connects TRBV28 to TRBJ2-5; 11 nucleotides line up with TRBD1. V lost 6 bases to trimming and J lost 5 bases; unmatched junction nucleotides: 8. This CDR3 comprises 15 residues. The V gene's germline CDR1 is MDHEN and CDR2 SYDVKM. The CDR3 bases are TGTGCCAGCAGCCTCGGACAGGGGGCGTGGGAGACCCAGTACTTC. The encoded protein is CASSLGQGAWETQYF.